The 27 T cell receptor beta chains reported below all come from one sample, sequenced in a study of T cell responses to AZD1222 COVID-19 vaccine. Some clones are missing from TCRdb's copy, which holds only in-frame ones; the method was immunoSEQ multiplex PCR. The sample records about 120,000 clones, 85% to 95% being singletons. This material consisted of peripheral blood, taken on day 0 of AZD1222 vaccination. The receptor source for this set is an adult in good health.

The J gene is TRBJ2-4, the V gene TRBV29-1; D remains unclear. CDR3 length equals 13 residues. V was trimmed by 6 bases and J by 0 bases, leaving 9 bases between them. CDR1 is SQVTM, CDR2 ANQGSEA, per germline. The CDR3, as DNA: TGCAGCGTCCACATGTTAGCCAAAAACATTCAGTACTTC. Its protein is CSVHMLAKNIQYF.

This clone was observed a single time. The rearrangement uses TRBV5-6 and TRBJ2-1; no clear D gene. Germline CDR1 is SGHDT and CDR2 is YYEEEE. V gave up 4 bases and J gave up 1 base, with 9 bases separating them. The CDR3 extends over 14 amino acids. The CDR3 bases are TGTGCCAGCAGCCCGGGCTGGTCCTACAATGAGCAGTTCTTC. Its translation is CASSPGWSYNEQFF.

Written as DNA, the CDR3 is TGTGCCAGCAGCATATCAGGGGCTCTCTCCTACGAGCAGTACTTC. Translating it yields CASSISGALSYEQYF. The chain is built from TRBV27 and TRBJ2-7, with D perhaps matching TRBD1 (6 bases). Looked up from germline, CDR1 is MNHEY and CDR2 is SMNVEV (reference sequence). There are 15 residues in the CDR3. Trimming pared 6 bases from V and 0 bases from J, leaving 15 bases between.

The chain combines TRBV7-9 with TRBJ1-5; D is unclear. CDR3 length: 15 residues. Germline V CDR1 and CDR2: SEHNR, FQNEAQ (reference sequence). V shed 1 base and J shed 2 bases, with 9 bases lying between them. The CDR3 region has the DNA TGTGCCAGCAGCTTAGACGGGTCTGGCAATCAGCCCCAGCATTTT. Protein: CASSLDGSGNQPQHF.

The V call is TRBV18, the J call TRBJ1-5, with TRBD1 matching 7 bases. J was trimmed by 5 bases and V by 3 bases; bases with no gene match: 4. This CDR3 spans 14 amino acids. Germline values: CDR1 KGHSH, CDR2 LQKENI. The CDR3 loop is CASSPYTGDQPQHF. The CDR3 nucleotides are TGTGCCAGCTCACCCTATACAGGGGATCAGCCCCAGCATTTT.

The chain is built from TRBV10-3 and TRBJ2-1; 8 bases fit TRBD1. The V gene's germline CDR1 is ENHRY and CDR2 SYGVKD. V shed 7 bases, J shed 8 bases, and the junction held 10 bases outside the gene matches. There are 14 residues in the CDR3. CDR3 sequence: CAINLSTGGHEQFF. CDR3 coding DNA: TGTGCCATCAACCTATCTACAGGGGGTCATGAGCAGTTCTTC.

The chain couples TRBV5-1 to TRBJ1-2; D is uncertain. The CDR3 spans 14 residues. The V gene's germline CDR1 is SGHRS and CDR2 YFSETQ. V was cut by 0 bases and J by 2 bases, with 8 bases left in between. CDR3 nucleotides: TGCGCCAGCAGCTTGGAAACCCCCAACTATGGCTACACCTTC. As protein: CASSLETPNYGYTF.

The gene calls are TRBV12-5 and TRBJ2-1; 8 positions agree with TRBD2. Germline V gene lookup returns CDR1 LGHNT and CDR2 FRNRAP. The ends lost 5 bases at V and 10 bases at J; junction bases unmatched: 16. The length of the CDR3 is 16 residues. The CDR3 coding sequence is TGTGCTAGTGGTCCCCCCCAAAGCGGGAGAAGAGGAGAGCAGTTCTTC. Encoded protein: CASGPPQSGRRGEQFF.

The chain has TRBV10-2 and TRBJ2-7, with 12 bases lining up with TRBD2. The CDR3 length is 19 residues. With V trimmed by 0 bases and J by 2 bases, 11 bases remained unmatched. Per the germline V gene, CDR1 is WSHSY and CDR2 is SAAADI. DNA of the CDR3: TGCGCCAGCAGTGAGTCTCCTAGCGGGAGGGCCTATCGCCCCTACGAGCAGTACTTC. It specifies CASSESPSGRAYRPYEQYF.

The chain uses TRBV7-6 and TRBJ1-6; no reliable D call. This CDR3 is 12 amino acids long. The germline gives CDR1 SGHVS, CDR2 FNYEAQ. V was cut by 3 bases and J by 11 bases, with 8 bases left in between. The CDR3 DNA follows: TGTGCCAGCAGCTTTCCGGGCGCACCCCTCCACTTT. Protein sequence: CASSFPGAPLHF.

The chain is built from TRBV5-8 and TRBJ2-5; possibly TRBD1 or TRBD2 for D (5 bases each). Germline values: CDR1 SGHTS, CDR2 YDEGEE. The V and J ends lost 0 bases and 2 bases respectively, with 11 bases between them. This CDR3 contains 15 residues. The CDR3 here is CASSLAGTSQETQYF. DNA for the CDR3: TGTGCCAGCAGCTTGGCCGGGACGTCTCAAGAGACCCAGTACTTC.

CDR3: CASSAGQGIYEQYF. The CDR3 bases are TGTGCCAGCAGCGCTGGACAGGGTATCTACGAGCAGTACTTC. The V gene is TRBV9, the J gene TRBJ2-7; 8 bases align to TRBD1. The CDR3 contains 14 residues. Germline CDR1 and CDR2: SGDLS and YYNGEE. V lost 3 bases to trimming and J lost 3 bases; unmatched junction nucleotides: 5. Combining the CDR3 with reference TRBV9 and TRBJ2-7 gives the whole variable domain DSGVTQTPKHLITATGQRVTLRCSPRSGDLSVYWYQQSLDQGLQFLIQYYNGEERAKGNILERFSAQQFPDLHSELNLSSLELGDSALYFCASSAGQGIYEQYFGPGTRLTVT.

This chain joins TRBV5-1 and TRBJ2-3; D uncertain. V gave up 0 bases and J gave up 8 bases, with 10 bases separating them. The CDR3 spans 13 residues. CDR1 is SGHRS, CDR2 YFSETQ, per germline. The CDR3 spells CASSLDPGGTQYF. In DNA form, the CDR3 reads TGCGCCAGCAGCTTGGACCCGGGCGGTACGCAGTATTTT.

The V call is TRBV19, the J call TRBJ2-3, with D perhaps given as TRBD1 or TRBD2 (5 bases each). The CDR3 has 15 residues. V gave up 4 bases and J gave up 2 bases, with 13 bases separating them. CDR1 LNHDA and CDR2 SQIVND come from the germline V gene (reference sequence). The CDR3 coding sequence is TGTGCCAGTAGTACCTCCCGGGGACCCACAGATACGCAGTATTTT. It codes for CASSTSRGPTDTQYF.

This chain links TRBV14 with TRBJ2-7; 8 bases align to TRBD1. This CDR3 is 15 amino acids long. Germline lookup yields CDR1 SGHDN and CDR2 FVKESK. V gave up 4 bases and J gave up 7 bases; unmatched junction bases: 12. The CDR3 loop reads CASSLRQGAQWEQYF. The DNA for the CDR3 is TGTGCCAGCAGCCTCCGGCAGGGGGCTCAATGGGAGCAGTACTTC.

The rearrangement joins TRBV19 to TRBJ2-4; TRBD1 matches at 10 bases. This CDR3 is 15 amino acids long. The V and J ends lost 6 bases and 3 bases, in that order; junction bases with no gene match: 5. The germline CDR1 and CDR2 sequences are LNHDA and SQIVND (reference sequence). This CDR3 reads CASSDRGLGKNIQYF. The CDR3 DNA sequence: TGTGCCAGTAGCGACAGGGGGCTCGGCAAAAACATTCAGTACTTC.

This sequence joins TRBV14 and TRBJ2-3; D is uncertain. Germline V lookup: CDR1 SGHDN, CDR2 FVKESK. Between the trimmed V and J ends, which lost 4 bases and 3 bases, there was a span of 17 bases. The CDR3 extends over 16 amino acids. The DNA for the CDR3 is TGTGCCAGCAGCCTCCGATCGATCGCCCAAACAGATACGCAGTATTTT. Protein: CASSLRSIAQTDTQYF. The full variable domain, with the rest looked up from reference TRBV14 and TRBJ2-3, is EAGVTQFPSHSVIEKGQTVTLRCDPISGHDNLYWYRRVMGKEIKFLLHFVKESKQDESGMPNNRFLAERTGGTYSTLKVQPAELEDSGVYFCASSLRSIAQTDTQYFGPGTRLTVL.

The rearrangement joins TRBV11-2 to TRBJ2-1; D is unclear. CDR1 SGHAT and CDR2 FQNNGV come from the germline V gene. V was clipped by 2 bases and J by 8 bases, with 4 bases between them. This CDR3 has 11 amino acids. CDR3 nucleotides: TGTGCCAGCAGCTTAATCGATGAGCAGTTCTTC. Translated, it gives CASSLIDEQFF. Together with reference TRBV11-2 and TRBJ2-1, the CDR3 gives the full variable domain: EAGVAQSPRYKIIEKRQSVAFWCNPISGHATLYWYQQILGQGPKLLIQFQNNGVVDDSQLPKDRFSAERLKGVDSTLKIQPAKLEDSAVYLCASSLIDEQFFGPGTRLTVL.

This rearrangement joins TRBV28 to TRBJ1-2; maybe TRBD1 (5 bases). Trimming cost V 7 bases and J 1 base, with 10 bases left between them. The CDR3 is 13 residues long. In germline, CDR1 is MDHEN, CDR2 SYDVKM. The CDR3, as DNA: TGTGCCAGCATTCCGGGACTTAACTATGGCTACACCTTC. Residues: CASIPGLNYGYTF.

The rearrangement links TRBV5-1 to TRBJ2-5, with 8 bases aligning to TRBD1. V lost 4 bases and J lost 3; bases outside the gene matches: 8. CDR1 is SGHRS, CDR2 YFSETQ, per germline. The CDR3 has 15 residues. CDR3 bases: TGCGCCAGCAGCCAAAACAGGGGGTTCGAAGAGACCCAGTACTTC. Amino acids: CASSQNRGFEETQYF.

The chain employs TRBV7-6 and TRBJ1-3; possible D gene TRBD1, 5 bases. Germline V lookup: CDR1 SGHVS, CDR2 FNYEAQ. The ends were cut back, 1 base at V and 3 bases at J, with 10 bases in the middle. This CDR3 has 15 residues. The chain's CDR3 is CASSLVEGYGNTIYF. Here the CDR3 DNA reads TGTGCCAGCAGCTTAGTGGAGGGGTATGGAAACACCATATATTTT.

The chain employs TRBV3-1 (or the pseudogene TRBV3-2) and TRBJ1-3; TRBD1 matches 12 bases. V gave up 3 bases and J gave up 9 bases; unmatched junction bases: 3. Germline V CDR1 and CDR2: LGHDT, YNNKEL (reference sequence). This CDR3 spans 14 amino acids. The CDR3 sequence: CASSQGQGAGTIYF. CDR3 nucleotide sequence: TGTGCCAGCAGCCAGGGACAGGGGGCTGGCACCATATATTTT.

The chain carries TRBV2 and TRBJ2-1, with no clear D. CDR3 length: 11 amino acids. Germline V lookup: CDR1 SNHLY, CDR2 FYNNEI. Trimming removed 7 bases from V and 8 bases from J, with 9 bases in between. This CDR3 is CASKSLYEQFF. Written as DNA, the CDR3 is TGTGCCAGCAAGTCCCTTTATGAGCAGTTCTTC.

This clone has just a few counts. The rearrangement uses TRBV21-1 and TRBJ2-7; TRBD2, the table's D call, lacks a check against the DNA. TRBV21-1 counts as a pseudogene. The CDR3 loop spans 12 amino acids. CDR3 in DNA: TGTGCCAGCAGCCGGGAGGCCTACGAGCAGTACTTC. It codes for CASSREAYEQYF.

V gene TRBV6-5 combines with J gene TRBJ2-7; TRBD1 matches at 7 bases. This CDR3 spans 14 amino acids. The trim removed 8 bases at V and 6 bases at J, leaving 13 bases unmatched. CDR1 and CDR2 (germline): MNHEY, SVGAGI. The chain's CDR3 is CASPTGAHGGEQYF. In DNA, the CDR3 is TGTGCCAGCCCCACAGGGGCCCATGGGGGCGAGCAGTACTTC.

The chain combines TRBV9 with TRBJ2-1; the D is unclear. The CDR3 length is 14 residues. Per germline, CDR1 SGDLS and CDR2 YYNGEE. Trimming took 5 bases from V and 7 from J, leaving 16 bases between them. The CDR3, as DNA: TGTGCCAGCAGTAGACCCTATCCGAGGAATGAGCAGTTCTTC. Translation gives CASSRPYPRNEQFF. Using reference TRBV9 and TRBJ2-1 for the parts outside the CDR3, the full variable domain is DSGVTQTPKHLITATGQRVTLRCSPRSGDLSVYWYQQSLDQGLQFLIQYYNGEERAKGNILERFSAQQFPDLHSELNLSSLELGDSALYFCASSRPYPRNEQFFGPGTRLTVL.

J is TRBJ1-2 and V is TRBV13; TRBD1 aligns across 7 bases. V was clipped by 7 bases and J by 8 bases; unmatched bases: 13. The CDR3 length is 14 residues. CDR1 is PRHDT, CDR2 FYEKMQ, per germline (reference sequence). Here the CDR3 reads CASKGGTGAEGYTF. CDR3 sequence (DNA): TGTGCCAGCAAAGGGGGAACAGGGGCAGAGGGCTACACCTTC.